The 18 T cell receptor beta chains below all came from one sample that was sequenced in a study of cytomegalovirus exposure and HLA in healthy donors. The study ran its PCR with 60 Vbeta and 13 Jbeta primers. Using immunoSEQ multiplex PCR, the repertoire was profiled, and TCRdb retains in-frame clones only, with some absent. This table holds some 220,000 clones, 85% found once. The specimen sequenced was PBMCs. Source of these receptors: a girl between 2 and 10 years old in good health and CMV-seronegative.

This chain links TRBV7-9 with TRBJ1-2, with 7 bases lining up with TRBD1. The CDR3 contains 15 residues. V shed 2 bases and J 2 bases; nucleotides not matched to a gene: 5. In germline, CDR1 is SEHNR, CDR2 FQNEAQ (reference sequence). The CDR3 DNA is TGTGCCAGCAGCTTACTTACAGGGGCCAACTATGGCTACACCTTC. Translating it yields CASSLLTGANYGYTF.

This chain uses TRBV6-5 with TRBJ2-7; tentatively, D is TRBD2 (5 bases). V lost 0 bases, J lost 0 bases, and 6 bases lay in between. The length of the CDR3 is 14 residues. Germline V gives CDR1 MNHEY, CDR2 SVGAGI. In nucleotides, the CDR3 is TGTGCCAGCAGTTACTCGGGGAGCTCCTACGAGCAGTACTTC. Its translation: CASSYSGSSYEQYF.

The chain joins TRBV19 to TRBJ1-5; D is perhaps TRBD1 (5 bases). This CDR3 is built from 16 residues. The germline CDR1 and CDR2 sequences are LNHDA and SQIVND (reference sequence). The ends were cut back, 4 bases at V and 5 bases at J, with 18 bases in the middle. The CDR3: CASSTPTVDKYQPQHF. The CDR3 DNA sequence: TGTGCCAGTAGTACCCCGACAGTGGACAAATATCAGCCCCAGCATTTT. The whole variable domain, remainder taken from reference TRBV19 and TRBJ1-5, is DGGITQSPKYLFRKEGQNVTLSCEQNLNHDAMYWYRQDPGQGLRLIYYSQIVNDFQKGDIAEGYSVSREKKESFPLTVTSAQKNPTAFYLCASSTPTVDKYQPQHFGDGTRLSIL.

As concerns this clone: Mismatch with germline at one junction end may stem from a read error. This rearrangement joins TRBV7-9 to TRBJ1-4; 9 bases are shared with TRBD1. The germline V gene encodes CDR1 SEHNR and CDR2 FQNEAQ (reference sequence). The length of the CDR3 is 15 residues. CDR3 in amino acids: CAGSLRTGVNEKLFF. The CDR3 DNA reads TGTGCCGGCAGCTTAAGGACAGGGGTCAATGAAAAACTGTTTTTT.

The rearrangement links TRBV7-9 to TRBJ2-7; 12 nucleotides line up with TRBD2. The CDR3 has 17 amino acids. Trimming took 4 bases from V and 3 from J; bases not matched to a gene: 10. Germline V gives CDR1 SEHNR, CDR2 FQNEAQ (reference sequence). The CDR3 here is CASSSPRTSGKVYEQYF. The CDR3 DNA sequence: TGTGCCAGCAGCTCCCCAAGGACTAGCGGGAAGGTCTACGAGCAGTACTTC.

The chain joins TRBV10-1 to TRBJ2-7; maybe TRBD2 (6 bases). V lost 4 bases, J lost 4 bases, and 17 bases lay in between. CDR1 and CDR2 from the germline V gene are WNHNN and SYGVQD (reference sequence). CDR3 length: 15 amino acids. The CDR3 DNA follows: TGCGCCAGCAGTGGGCCGGGACGCGGGACGTACGAGCAGTACTTC. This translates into CASSGPGRGTYEQYF.

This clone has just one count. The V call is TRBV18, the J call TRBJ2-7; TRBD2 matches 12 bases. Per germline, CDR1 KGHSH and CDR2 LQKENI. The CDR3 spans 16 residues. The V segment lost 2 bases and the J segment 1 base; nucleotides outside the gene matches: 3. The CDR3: CASSPIGLAGSYEQYF. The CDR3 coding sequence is TGTGCCAGCTCACCAATAGGACTAGCGGGATCCTACGAGCAGTACTTC.

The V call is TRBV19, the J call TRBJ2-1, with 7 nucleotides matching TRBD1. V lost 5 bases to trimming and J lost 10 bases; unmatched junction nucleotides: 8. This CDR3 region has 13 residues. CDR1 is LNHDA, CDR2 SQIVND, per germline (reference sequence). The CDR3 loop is CASSVGQVGEQFF. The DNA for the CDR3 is TGTGCCAGTAGTGTAGGACAGGTCGGCGAGCAGTTCTTC.

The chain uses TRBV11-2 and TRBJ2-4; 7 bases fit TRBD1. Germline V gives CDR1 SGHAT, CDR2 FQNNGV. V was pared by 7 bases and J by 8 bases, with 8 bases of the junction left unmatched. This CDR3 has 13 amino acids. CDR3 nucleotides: TGTGCCAGCACCCCCAGGGGGATAGACATTCAGTACTTC. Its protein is CASTPRGIDIQYF.

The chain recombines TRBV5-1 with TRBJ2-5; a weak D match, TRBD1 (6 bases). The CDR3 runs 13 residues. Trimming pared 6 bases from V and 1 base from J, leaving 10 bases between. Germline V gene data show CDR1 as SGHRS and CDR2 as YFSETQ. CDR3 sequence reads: CASTKDSQETQYF. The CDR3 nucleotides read TGCGCCAGCACAAAGGACAGCCAAGAGACCCAGTACTTC.

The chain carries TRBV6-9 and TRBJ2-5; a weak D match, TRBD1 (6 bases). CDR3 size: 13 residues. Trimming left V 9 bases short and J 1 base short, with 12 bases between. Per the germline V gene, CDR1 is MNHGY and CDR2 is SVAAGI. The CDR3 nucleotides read TGTGCCAGGCCTCTGGACAGCCAAGAGACCCAGTACTTC. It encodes CARPLDSQETQYF.

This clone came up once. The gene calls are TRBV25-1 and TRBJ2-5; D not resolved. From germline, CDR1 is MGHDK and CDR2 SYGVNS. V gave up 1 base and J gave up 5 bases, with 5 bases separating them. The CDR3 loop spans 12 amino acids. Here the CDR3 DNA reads TGTGCCAGCAGTGAATCGGGTGAGACCCAGTACTTC. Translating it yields CASSESGETQYF.

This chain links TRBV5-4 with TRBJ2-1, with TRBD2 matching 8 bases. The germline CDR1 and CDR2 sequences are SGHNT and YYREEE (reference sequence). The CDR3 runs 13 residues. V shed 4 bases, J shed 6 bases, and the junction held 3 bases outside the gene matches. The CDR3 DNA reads TGTGCCAGCAGCGGGACTAGTATCAATGAGCAGTTCTTC. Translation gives CASSGTSINEQFF.

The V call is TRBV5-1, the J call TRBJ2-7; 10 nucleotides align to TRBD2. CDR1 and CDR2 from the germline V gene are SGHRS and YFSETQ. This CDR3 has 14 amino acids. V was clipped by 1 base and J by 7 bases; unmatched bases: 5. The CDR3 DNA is TGCGCCAGCAGCTTGAGCGGGAGGGCGGGGGAGCAGTACTTC. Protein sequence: CASSLSGRAGEQYF.

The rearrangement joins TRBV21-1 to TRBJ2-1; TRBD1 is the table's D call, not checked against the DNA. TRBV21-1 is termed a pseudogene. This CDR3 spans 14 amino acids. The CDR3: CASSKAGQDNEQFF. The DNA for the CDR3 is TGTGCCAGCAGCAAAGCCGGACAGGACAATGAGCAGTTCTTC.

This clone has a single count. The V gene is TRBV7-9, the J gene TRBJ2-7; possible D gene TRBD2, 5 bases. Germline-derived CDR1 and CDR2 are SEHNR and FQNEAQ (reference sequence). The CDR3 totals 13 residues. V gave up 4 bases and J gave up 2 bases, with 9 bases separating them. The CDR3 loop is CASSSGNTYEQYF. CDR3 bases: TGTGCCAGCAGCTCGGGAAATACCTACGAGCAGTACTTC.

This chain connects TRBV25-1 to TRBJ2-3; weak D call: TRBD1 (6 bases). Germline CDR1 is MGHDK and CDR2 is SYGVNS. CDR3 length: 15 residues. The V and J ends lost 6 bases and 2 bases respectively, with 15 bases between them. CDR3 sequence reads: CASSDKWGHTDTQYF. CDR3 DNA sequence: TGTGCCAGCAGCGATAAGTGGGGGCACACAGATACGCAGTATTTT.

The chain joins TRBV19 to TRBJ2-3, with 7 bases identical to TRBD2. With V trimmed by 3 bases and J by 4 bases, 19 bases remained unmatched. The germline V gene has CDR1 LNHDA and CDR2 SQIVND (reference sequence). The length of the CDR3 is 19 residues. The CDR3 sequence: CASSIGDGGSTSSPDTQYF. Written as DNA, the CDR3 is TGTGCCAGTAGTATCGGGGATGGGGGATCGACTAGCAGCCCAGATACGCAGTATTTT.